This is a list of T cell receptor beta chains from one sample in a study of shared clonotypes between healthy human individuals. The repertoire was sequenced with immunoSEQ multiplex PCR; TCRdb's copy has only in-frame clones and lacks some. This sample yields roughly 2.4 million clones, of which roughly 95% are seen a single time; around 0.13% belongs to the top ten. The sequenced sample was naive CD4+ T cells sorted from blood. Receptor source: a man aged 18 to 29 in good health. The CDR3 runs from the conserved cysteine through the conserved F or W. The D gene is left open where the match is weak. Not every row has a clone size; where given, it reads once, few, many or a size class.

clone size,V gene,CDR3 length,J gene,D gene,CDR3 protein,CDR3 DNA
-,TRBV6-5,14,TRBJ1-6,TRBD1,CASRMGQGASPLHF,TGTGCCAGCAGGATGGGACAGGGGGCATCACCCCTCCACTTT
-,TRBV5-4,13,TRBJ1-2,TRBD1,CASSRGQGASYTF,TGTGCCAGCAGCCGCGGACAGGGGGCTAGCTACACCTTC
-,TRBV7-2,16,TRBJ1-5,-,CASSEGRGLINQPQHF,TGTGCCAGCAGCGAGGGACGGGGCCTAATCAATCAGCCCCAGCATTTT
once,TRBV5-1,14,TRBJ1-2,-,CASSLDRVNSGYTF,TGCGCCAGCAGCTTGGACAGGGTGAATTCTGGCTACACCTTC
-,TRBV5-4,14,TRBJ1-3,-,CASSLDRDGNTIYF,TGTGCCAGCAGCTTGGACAGGGACGGAAACACCATATATTTT
once,TRBV5-1,15,TRBJ2-7,-,CASSLDSGSLYEQYF,TGCGCCAGCAGCTTGGACAGTGGATCTCTCTACGAGCAGTACTTC
-,TRBV5-4,13,TRBJ1-3,-,CASSLGQGNTIYF,TGTGCCAGCAGCTTAGGGCAGGGAAACACCATATATTTT
-,TRBV25-1,16,TRBJ2-5,TRBD2,CASSEMGLAGKETQYF,TGTGCCAGCAGTGAAATGGGACTAGCGGGGAAAGAGACCCAGTACTTC
-,TRBV7-9,13,TRBJ2-4,-,CASSLTSKNIQYF,TGTGCCAGCAGCTTGACTAGCAAAAACATTCAGTACTTC
once,TRBV7-2,11,TRBJ1-2,-,CASTLDYGYTF,TGTGCCAGCACCCTGGACTATGGCTACACCTTC